Below, 4 T cell receptor beta chains from the same sample are listed, as sequenced in a study of shared clonotypes between healthy human individuals. Measured with immunoSEQ multiplex PCR; TCRdb has only the in-frame clones, and not every one. The data show 1.5 million to 2.5 million clones, with approximately 94% seen just once and 1% to 1.5% held by the top ten. Terminally differentiated effector memory CD45RA+ cells were excluded from the naive CD8 cells, which were CD45RO-negative and positively selected for CCR7. The sequencing sample was made of naive CD8+ T cells sorted from blood. Source of these receptors: a man aged 18 to 29 in good health.

The chain combines TRBV6-6 with TRBJ1-1; D may be TRBD1 (6 bases). The CDR3 is 13 residues long. The V gene lost 6 bases and the J gene lost 7 bases, with 15 bases spanning the gap. Germline CDR1 and CDR2: MNHNY and SVGAGI (reference sequence). The CDR3 loop reads CASRPGQYDEAFF. The DNA of the CDR3 is TGTGCCAGCAGACCAGGACAGTATGATGAAGCTTTCTTT.

Details on this clone: Other DNA sequences in this specimen translate into the identical CDR3. This rearrangement joins TRBV27 to TRBJ2-7; D is possibly TRBD2 (6 bases). CDR1 is MNHEY and CDR2 is SMNVEV in the germline V gene (reference sequence). With 2 bases removed from V and 3 bases from J, the gap between germline ends came to 11 bases. The CDR3 length is 14 residues. The CDR3 DNA reads as TGTGCCAGCAGTTTAGCGGGAAGGATCTACGAGCAGTACTTC. It yields the protein CASSLAGRIYEQYF.

The chain carries TRBV4-1 and TRBJ1-6; perhaps TRBD1 as D (6 bases). Trimming stripped 0 bases from V and 4 bases from J, with 13 bases between. Per the germline V gene, CDR1 is MGHRA and CDR2 is YSYEKL. The CDR3 spans 17 residues. Here the CDR3 DNA reads TGCGCCAGCAGCCAAGATAACAGGGACTCGTATAATTCACCCCTCCACTTT. This translates into CASSQDNRDSYNSPLHF.

The genes are TRBV7-2 and TRBJ2-5; perhaps TRBD1 as D (6 bases). The V and J ends lost 2 bases and 0 bases respectively, with 16 bases between them. Germline CDR1 is SGHTA and CDR2 is FQGNSA. The CDR3 has 17 amino acids. CDR3 bases: TGTGCCAGCAGCTTACCACTTCAGGGGCCAAACCAAGAGACCCAGTACTTC. Protein product: CASSLPLQGPNQETQYF. The entire variable domain, with the rest obtained from reference TRBV7-2 and TRBJ2-5, is as follows: GAGVSQSPSNKVTEKGKDVELRCDPISGHTALYWYRQSLGQGLEFLIYFQGNSAPDKSGLPSDRFSAERTGGSVSTLTIQRTQQEDSAVYLCASSLPLQGPNQETQYFGPGTRLLVL.